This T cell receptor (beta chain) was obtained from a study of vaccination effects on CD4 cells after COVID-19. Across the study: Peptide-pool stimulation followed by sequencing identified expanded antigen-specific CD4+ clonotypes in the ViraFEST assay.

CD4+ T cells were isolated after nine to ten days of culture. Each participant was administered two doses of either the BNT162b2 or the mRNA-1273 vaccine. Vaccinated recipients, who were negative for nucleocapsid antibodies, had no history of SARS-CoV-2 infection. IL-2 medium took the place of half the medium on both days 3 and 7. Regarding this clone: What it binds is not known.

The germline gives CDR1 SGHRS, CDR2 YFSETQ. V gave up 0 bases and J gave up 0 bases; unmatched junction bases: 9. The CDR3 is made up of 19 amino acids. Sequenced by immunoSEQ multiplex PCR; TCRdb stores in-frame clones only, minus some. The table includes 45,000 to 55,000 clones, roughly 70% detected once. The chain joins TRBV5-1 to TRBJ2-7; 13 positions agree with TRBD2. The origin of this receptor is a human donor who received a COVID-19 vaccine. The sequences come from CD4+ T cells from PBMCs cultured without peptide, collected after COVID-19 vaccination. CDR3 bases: TGCGCCAGCAGCTTGGGACAGGGGACTAGCGGGACCAGCTCCTACGAGCAGTACTTC. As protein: CASSLGQGTSGTSSYEQYF.